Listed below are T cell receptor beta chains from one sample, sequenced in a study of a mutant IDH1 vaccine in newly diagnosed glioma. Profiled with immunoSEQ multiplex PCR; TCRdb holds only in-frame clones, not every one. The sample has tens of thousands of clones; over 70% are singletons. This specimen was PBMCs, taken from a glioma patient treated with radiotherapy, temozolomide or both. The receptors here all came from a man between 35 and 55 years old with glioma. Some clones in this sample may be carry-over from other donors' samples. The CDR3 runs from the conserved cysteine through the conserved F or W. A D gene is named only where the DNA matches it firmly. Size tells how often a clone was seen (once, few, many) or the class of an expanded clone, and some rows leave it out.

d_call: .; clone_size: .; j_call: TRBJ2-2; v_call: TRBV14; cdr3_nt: TGTGCCAGCAGCCAATATGCCGGGGTCGACACCGGGGAGCTGTTTTTT; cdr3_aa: CASSQYAGVDTGELFF
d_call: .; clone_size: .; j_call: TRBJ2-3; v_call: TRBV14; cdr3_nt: TGTGCCAGCAGCCAAGATCTGGGGGATACGCAGTATTTT; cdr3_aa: CASSQDLGDTQYF
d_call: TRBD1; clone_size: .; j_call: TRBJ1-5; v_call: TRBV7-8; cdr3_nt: TGTGCCAGCAGCCCACAGGGGGCCCTTCAGCCCCAGCATTTT; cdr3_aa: CASSPQGALQPQHF
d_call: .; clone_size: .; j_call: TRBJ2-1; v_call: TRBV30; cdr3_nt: TGTGCCTGGAGTGGCGTATACAATGAGCAGTTCTTC; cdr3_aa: CAWSGVYNEQFF
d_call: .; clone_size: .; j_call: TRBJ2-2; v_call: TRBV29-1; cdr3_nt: TGCAGCGTTGACGGCCAGAACACCGGGGAGCTGTTTTTT; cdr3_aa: CSVDGQNTGELFF
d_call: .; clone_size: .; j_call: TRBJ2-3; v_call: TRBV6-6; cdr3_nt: TGTGCCAGCAGTTACTCGATAATGGCAGATACGCAGTATTTT; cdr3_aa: CASSYSIMADTQYF
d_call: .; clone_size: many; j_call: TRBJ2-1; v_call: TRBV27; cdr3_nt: TGTGCCAGCAGTGGTAGCGGCAATGAGCAGTTCTTC; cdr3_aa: CASSGSGNEQFF
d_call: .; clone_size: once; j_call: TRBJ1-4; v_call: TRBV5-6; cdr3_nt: TGTGCCAGCAGCCGCCGGGGGCTCCAGGAAAAACTGTTTTTT; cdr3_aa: CASSRRGLQEKLFF
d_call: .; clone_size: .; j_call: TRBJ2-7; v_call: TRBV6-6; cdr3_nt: TGTGCCAGCAGCCCCCCCGGCAGGGAAGTTTACGAGCAGTACTTC; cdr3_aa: CASSPPGREVYEQYF
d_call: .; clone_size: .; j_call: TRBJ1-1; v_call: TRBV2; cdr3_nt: TGTGCCAGCAGTGAACTTAATCCGGGGACTGAAGCTTTCTTT; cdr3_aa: CASSELNPGTEAFF
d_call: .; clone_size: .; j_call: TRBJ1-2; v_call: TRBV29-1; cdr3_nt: TGCAGCGTCGTGGCAGGGAATGGCTACACCTTC; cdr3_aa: CSVVAGNGYTF
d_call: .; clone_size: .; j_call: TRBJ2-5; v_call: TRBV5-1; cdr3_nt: TGCGCCAGCAGCCCCAACCCGGACCAAGAGACCCAGTACTTC; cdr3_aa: CASSPNPDQETQYF
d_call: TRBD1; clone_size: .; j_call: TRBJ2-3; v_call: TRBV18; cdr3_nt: TGTGCCAGCTCACGGGACAGGGTCAAAGGCACAGATACGCAGTATTTT; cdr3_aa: CASSRDRVKGTDTQYF
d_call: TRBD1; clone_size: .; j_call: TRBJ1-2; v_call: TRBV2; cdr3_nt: TGTGCCGGCACGACAGGGAACTATGGCTACACCTTC; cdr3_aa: CAGTTGNYGYTF
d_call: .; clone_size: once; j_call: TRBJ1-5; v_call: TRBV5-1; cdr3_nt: TGCGCCAGCAGCAGGGGGGACATGACTAATCAGCCCCAGCATTTT; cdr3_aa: CASSRGDMTNQPQHF
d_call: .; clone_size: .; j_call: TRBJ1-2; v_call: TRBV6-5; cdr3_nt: TGTGCCAGCAGTTATTCAGAGCCTGCTAACTATGGCTACACCTTC; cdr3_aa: CASSYSEPANYGYTF
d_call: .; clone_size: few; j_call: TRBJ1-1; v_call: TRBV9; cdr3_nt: TGTGCCAGCAGCGTAGTCAGGGAAGGCACTGAAGCTTTCTTT; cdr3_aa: CASSVVREGTEAFF
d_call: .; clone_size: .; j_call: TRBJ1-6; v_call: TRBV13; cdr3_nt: TGTGCCAGCGGGCCCCTGACGGGGCTTGAAAATTCACCCCTCCACTTT; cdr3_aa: CASGPLTGLENSPLHF
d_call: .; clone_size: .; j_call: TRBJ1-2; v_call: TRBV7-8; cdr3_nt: TGTGCCAGCAGCTTAGGAGGGGCCATCTATGGCTACACCTTC; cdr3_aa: CASSLGGAIYGYTF
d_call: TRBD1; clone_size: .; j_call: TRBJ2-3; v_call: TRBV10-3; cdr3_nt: TGTGCCATCAGCGGACAGGGAGCAGATACGCAGTATTTT; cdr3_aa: CAISGQGADTQYF
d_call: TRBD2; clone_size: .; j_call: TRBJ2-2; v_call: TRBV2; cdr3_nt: TGTGCCAGCAGTGAGACTAGCGGGGAGAATTACTTCGCGAACACCGGGGAGCTGTTTTTT; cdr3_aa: CASSETSGENYFANTGELFF
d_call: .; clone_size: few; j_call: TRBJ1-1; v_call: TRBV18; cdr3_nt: TGTGCCAGCTCACGAATAGGGGCCCGCAACACTGAAGCTTTCTTT; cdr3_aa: CASSRIGARNTEAFF
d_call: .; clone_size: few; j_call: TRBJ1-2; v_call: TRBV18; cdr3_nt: TGTGCCAGCTCCAGGGAGTCTAACTATGGCTACACCTTC; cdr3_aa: CASSRESNYGYTF
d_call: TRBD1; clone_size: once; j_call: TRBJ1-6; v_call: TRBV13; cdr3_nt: TGTGCCAGCAGCTCGGGGACAGGGGTCTCCTATAATTCACCCCTCCACTTT; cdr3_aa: CASSSGTGVSYNSPLHF
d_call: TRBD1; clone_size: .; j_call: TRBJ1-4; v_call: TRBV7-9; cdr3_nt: TGTGCCAGCAGCCCCCGGACAGGGGTCGCGTATTTAAATGAAAAACTGTTTTTT; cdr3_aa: CASSPRTGVAYLNEKLFF
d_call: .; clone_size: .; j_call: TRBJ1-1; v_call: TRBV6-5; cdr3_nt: TGTGCCAGCCGCGTCGGGCAGAAGAACACTGAAGCTTTCTTT; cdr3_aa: CASRVGQKNTEAFF
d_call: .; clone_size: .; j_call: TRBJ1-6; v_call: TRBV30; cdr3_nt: TGTGCCTGGAGGGGGGGCTCCTATAATTCACCCCTCCACTTT; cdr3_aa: CAWRGGSYNSPLHF
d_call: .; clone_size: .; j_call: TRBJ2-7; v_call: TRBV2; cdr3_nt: TGTGCCAGCAGTGAATGGGGGTCGGGGCCCTACGAGCAGTACTTC; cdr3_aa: CASSEWGSGPYEQYF
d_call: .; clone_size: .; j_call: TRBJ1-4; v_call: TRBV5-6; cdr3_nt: TGTGCCAGCAGCTCCACCTTAGACGGAAATGAAAAACTGTTTTTT; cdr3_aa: CASSSTLDGNEKLFF
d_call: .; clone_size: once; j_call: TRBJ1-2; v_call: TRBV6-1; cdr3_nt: TGTGCCAGCAGTGACCAGGGTATCTATGGCTACACCTTC; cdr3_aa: CASSDQGIYGYTF
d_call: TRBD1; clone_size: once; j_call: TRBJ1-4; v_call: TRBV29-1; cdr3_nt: TGCAGCGTCGGCAGGGGGAGAAATGAAAAACTGTTTTTT; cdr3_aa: CSVGRGRNEKLFF
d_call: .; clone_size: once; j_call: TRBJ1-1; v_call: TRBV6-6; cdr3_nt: TGTGCCAGCAGTTCGCAGGGGATGAACACTGAAGCTTTCTTT; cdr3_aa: CASSSQGMNTEAFF
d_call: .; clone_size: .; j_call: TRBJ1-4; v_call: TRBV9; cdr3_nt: TGTGCCAGCAGCGTAGGCAGCAATAATGAAAAACTGTTTTTT; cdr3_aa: CASSVGSNNEKLFF
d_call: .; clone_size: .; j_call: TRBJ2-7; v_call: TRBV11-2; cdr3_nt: TGTGCCAGCAACATAGGAGGGGCAGGGAACGACGAGCAGTACTTC; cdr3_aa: CASNIGGAGNDEQYF
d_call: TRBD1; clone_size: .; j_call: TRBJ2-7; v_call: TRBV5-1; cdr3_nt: TGCGCCAGCAAAGGGTCCGACAGGGGCGAGCAGTACTTC; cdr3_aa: CASKGSDRGEQYF
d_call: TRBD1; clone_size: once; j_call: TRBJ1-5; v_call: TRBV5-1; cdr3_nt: TGCGCCAGCAGCTTGGCAGGGGGCATCAATCAGCCCCAGCATTTT; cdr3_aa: CASSLAGGINQPQHF
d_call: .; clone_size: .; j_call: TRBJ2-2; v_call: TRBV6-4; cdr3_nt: TGTGCCAGCAGTGAAGGGGTGGCCGGGGAGCTGTTTTTT; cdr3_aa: CASSEGVAGELFF
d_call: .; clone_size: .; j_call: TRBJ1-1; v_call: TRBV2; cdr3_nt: TGTGCCAGCATCGCCGGACAGAACACTGAAGCTTTCTTT; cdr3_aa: CASIAGQNTEAFF
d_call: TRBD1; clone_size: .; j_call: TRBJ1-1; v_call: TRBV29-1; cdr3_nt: TGCAGTACGGGAAGGGGGCCTGGAAGCACTGAAGCTTTCTTT; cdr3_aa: CSTGRGPGSTEAFF
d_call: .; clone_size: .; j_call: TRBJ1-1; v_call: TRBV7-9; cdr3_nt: TGTGCCAGCAGCTTTGGGAACCCTGAAGCTTTCTTT; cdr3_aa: CASSFGNPEAFF
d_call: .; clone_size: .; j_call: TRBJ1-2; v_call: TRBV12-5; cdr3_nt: TGTGCTAGTGGTTTGGACAGGGTAGGTTCCCGCTACACCTTC; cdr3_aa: CASGLDRVGSRYTF
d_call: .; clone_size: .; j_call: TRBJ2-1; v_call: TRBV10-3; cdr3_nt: TGTGCCATCAGTGAGTCGGGTAATGAGCAGTTCTTC; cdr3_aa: CAISESGNEQFF
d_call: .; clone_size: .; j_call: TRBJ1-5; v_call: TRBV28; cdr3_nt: TGTGCCAGCAGTTTAACAGGTCAGCCCCAGCATTTT; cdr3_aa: CASSLTGQPQHF
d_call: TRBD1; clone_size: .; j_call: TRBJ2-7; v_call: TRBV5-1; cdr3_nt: TGCGCCAGCAGCTTGGGGACAGGGGGCGGCGAGCAGTACTTC; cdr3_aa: CASSLGTGGGEQYF
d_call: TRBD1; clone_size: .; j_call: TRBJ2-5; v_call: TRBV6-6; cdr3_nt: TGTGCCAGCCAACAGGGGAGAGGGGAGACCCAGTACTTC; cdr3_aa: CASQQGRGETQYF
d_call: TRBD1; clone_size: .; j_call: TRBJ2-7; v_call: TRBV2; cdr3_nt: TGTGCCAGCAGCCCGAGTAGACAGGGGGGAAGGCAGTACTTC; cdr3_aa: CASSPSRQGGRQYF
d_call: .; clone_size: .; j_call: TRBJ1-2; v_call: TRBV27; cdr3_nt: TGTGCCAGCAGTTCTCCCCCTTACTATGGCTACACCTTC; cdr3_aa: CASSSPPYYGYTF
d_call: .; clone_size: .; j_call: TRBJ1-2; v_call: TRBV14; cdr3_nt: TGTGCCAGCAGCCGGAGTACGGAGGCTAACTATGGCTACACCTTC; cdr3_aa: CASSRSTEANYGYTF
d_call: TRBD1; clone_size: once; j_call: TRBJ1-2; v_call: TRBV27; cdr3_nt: TGTGCCAGCAGGGAGACAGGGGGCGCGGGGCACTATGGCTACACCTTC; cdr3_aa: CASRETGGAGHYGYTF
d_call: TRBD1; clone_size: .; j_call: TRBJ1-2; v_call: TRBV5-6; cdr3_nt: TGTGCCAGCAGCGATCAGACAGGGTTGCGTGGCTACACCTTC; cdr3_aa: CASSDQTGLRGYTF
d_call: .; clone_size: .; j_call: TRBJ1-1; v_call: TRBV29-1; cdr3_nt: TGCAGCACACCGGGACAAGGCTTTGGAACTGAAGCTTTCTTT; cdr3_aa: CSTPGQGFGTEAFF
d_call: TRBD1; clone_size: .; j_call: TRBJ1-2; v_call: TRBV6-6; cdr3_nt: TGTGCCAGCAGTTACTCTTTTTCGGACAGGGTTGGCTACACCTTC; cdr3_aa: CASSYSFSDRVGYTF
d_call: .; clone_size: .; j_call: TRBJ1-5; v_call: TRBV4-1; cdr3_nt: TGCGCCAGCAGCCACTACCCCAGGGCCCTCAATCAGCCCCAGCATTTT; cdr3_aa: CASSHYPRALNQPQHF